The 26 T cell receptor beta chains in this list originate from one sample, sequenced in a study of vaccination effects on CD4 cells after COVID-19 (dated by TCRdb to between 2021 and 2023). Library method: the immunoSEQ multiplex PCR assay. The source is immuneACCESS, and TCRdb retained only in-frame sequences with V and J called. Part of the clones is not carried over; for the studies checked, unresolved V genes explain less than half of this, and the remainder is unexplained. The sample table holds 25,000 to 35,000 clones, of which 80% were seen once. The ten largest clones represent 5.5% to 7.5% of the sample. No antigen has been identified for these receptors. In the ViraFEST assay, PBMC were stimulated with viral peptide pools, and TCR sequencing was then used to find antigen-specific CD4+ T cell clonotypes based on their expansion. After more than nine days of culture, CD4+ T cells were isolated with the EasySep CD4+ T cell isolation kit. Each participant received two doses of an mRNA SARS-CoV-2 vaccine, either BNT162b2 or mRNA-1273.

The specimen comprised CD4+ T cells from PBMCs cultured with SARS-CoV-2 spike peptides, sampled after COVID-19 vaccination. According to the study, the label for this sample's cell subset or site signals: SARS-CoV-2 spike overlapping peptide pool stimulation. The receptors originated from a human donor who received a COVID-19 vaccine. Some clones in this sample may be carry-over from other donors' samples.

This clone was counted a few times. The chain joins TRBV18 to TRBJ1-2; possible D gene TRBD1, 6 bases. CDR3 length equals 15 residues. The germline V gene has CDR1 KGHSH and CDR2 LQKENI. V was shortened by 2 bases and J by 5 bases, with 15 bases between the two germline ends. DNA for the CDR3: TGTGCCAGCTCACCATACCAAGCCACAGGGTATGGCTACACCTTC. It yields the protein CASSPYQATGYGYTF.

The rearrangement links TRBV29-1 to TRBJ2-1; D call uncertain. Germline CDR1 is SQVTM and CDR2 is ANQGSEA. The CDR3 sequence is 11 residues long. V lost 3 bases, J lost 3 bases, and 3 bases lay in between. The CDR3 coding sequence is TGCAGCGTTGACAGCTACAATGAGCAGTTCTTC. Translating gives CSVDSYNEQFF.

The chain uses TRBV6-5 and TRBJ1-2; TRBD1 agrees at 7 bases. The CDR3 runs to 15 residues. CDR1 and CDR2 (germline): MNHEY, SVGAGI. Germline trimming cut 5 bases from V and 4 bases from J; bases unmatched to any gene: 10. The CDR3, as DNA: TGTGCCAGCAGTCCGCGACAGGGACCCGCCTATGGCTACACCTTC. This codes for CASSPRQGPAYGYTF.

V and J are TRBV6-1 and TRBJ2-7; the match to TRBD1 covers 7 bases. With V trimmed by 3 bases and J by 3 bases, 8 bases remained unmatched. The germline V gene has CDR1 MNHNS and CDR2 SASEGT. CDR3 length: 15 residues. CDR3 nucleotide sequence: TGTGCCAGCAGTGATCGCAGGGGGTTTTTCTACGAGCAGTACGTC. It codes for CASSDRRGFFYEQYV.

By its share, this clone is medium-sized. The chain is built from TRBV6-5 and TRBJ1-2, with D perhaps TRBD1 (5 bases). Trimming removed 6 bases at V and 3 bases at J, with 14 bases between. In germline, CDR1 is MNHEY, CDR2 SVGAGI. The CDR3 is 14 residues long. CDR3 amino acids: CASRDTGGDYGYTF. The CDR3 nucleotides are TGTGCCAGCAGGGACACTGGGGGGGACTATGGCTACACCTTC.

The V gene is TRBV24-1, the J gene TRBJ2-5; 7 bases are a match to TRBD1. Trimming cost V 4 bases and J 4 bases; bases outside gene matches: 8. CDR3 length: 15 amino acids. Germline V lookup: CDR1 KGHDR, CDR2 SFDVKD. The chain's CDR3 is CATSDSTGTVETQYF. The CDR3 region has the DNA TGTGCCACCAGTGACTCGACAGGGACGGTAGAGACCCAGTACTTC.

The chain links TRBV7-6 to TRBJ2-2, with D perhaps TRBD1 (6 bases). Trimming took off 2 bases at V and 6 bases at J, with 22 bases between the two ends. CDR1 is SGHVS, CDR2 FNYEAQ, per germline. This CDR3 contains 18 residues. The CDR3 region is CASSLRPPTPGVPGELFF. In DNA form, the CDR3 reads TGTGCCAGCAGCTTACGTCCCCCAACACCAGGGGTACCCGGGGAGCTGTTTTTT.

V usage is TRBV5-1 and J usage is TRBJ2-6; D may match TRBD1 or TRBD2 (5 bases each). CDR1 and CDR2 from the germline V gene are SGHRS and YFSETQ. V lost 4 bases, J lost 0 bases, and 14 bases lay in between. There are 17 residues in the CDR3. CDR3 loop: CASSPNPGASGANVLTF. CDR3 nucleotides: TGCGCCAGCAGCCCCAACCCCGGGGCCTCTGGGGCCAACGTCCTGACTTTC.

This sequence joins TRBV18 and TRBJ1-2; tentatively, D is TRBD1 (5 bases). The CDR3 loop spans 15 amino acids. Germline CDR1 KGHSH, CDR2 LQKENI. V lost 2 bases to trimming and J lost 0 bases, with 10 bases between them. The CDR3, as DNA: TGTGCCAGCTCACCAGGGGGGGAAGCTAACTATGGCTACACCTTC. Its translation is CASSPGGEANYGYTF.

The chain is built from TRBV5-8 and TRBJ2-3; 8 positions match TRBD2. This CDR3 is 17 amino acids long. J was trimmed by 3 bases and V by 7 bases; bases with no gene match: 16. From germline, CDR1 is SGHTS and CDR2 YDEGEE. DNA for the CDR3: TGTGCCAGCCCCCGACCGCCTGGGACTAGTGTGACAGATACGCAGTATTTT. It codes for CASPRPPGTSVTDTQYF.

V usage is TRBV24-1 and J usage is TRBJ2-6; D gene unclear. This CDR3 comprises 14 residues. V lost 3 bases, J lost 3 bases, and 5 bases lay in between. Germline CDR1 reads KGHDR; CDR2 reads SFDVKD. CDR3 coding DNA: TGTGCCACCAGTGATCCTCGTGGGGCCAACGTCCTGACTTTC. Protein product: CATSDPRGANVLTF.

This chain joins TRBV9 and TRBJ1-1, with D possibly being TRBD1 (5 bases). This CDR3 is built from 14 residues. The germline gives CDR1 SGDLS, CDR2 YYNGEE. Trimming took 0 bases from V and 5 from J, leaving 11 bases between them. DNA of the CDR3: TGTGCCAGCAGCGTAGCTGGGGGGGGGACTGAAGCTTTCTTT. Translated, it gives CASSVAGGGTEAFF.

The CDR3 nucleotides are TGCGCCAGCAGCCAAGGACTAGCGGACGGATCTGGGGCCAACGTCCTGACTTTC. It codes for CASSQGLADGSGANVLTF. The J gene is TRBJ2-6, the V gene TRBV4-1, with 9 bases identical to TRBD2. Trimming took 1 base from V and 1 from J; bases not matched to a gene: 5. The germline gives CDR1 MGHRA, CDR2 YSYEKL. The CDR3 covers 18 residues.

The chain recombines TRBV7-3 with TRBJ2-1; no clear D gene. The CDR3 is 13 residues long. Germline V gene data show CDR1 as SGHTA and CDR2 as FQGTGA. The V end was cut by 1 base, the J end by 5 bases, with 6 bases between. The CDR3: CASSLILDNEQFF. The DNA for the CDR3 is TGTGCCAGCAGCTTAATCTTGGACAATGAGCAGTTCTTC.

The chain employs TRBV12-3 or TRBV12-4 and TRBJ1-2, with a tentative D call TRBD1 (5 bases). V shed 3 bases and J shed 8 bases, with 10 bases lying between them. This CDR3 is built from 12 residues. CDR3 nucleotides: TGTGCCAGCAGTTTTGGAGGGGAAGGCTACACCTTC. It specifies CASSFGGEGYTF.

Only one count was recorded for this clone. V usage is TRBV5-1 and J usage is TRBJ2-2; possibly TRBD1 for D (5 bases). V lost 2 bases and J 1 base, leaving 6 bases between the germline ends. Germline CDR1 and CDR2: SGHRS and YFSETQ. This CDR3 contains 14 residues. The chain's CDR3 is CASSFQGNTGELFF. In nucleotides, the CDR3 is TGCGCCAGCAGCTTTCAGGGGAACACCGGGGAGCTGTTTTTT.

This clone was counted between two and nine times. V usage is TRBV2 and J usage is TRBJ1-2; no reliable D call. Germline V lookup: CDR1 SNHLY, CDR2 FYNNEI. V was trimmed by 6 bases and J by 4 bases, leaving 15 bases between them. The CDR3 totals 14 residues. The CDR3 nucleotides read TGTGCCAGCAGCACGGACTGGAATCCCTATGGCTACACCTTC. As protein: CASSTDWNPYGYTF.

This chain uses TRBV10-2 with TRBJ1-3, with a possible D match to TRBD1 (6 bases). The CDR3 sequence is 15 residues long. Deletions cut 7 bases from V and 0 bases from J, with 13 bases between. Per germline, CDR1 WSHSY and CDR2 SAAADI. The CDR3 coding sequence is TGCGCCAGCAAAAGGGGGATGAGCTCTGGAAACACCATATATTTT. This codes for CASKRGMSSGNTIYF.

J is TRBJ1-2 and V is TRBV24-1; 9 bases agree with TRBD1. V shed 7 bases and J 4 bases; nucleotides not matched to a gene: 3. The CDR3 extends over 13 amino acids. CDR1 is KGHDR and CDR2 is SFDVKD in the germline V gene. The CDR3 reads CATSQQGAYGYTF. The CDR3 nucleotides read TGTGCCACCAGCCAACAGGGGGCCTATGGCTACACCTTC.

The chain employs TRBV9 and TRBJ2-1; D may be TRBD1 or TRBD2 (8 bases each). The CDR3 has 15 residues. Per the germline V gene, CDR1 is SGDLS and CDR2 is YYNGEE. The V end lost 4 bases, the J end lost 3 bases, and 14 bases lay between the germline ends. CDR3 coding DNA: TGTGCCAGCAGCCGGGGGGGGACAGGCTACAATGAGCAGTTCTTC. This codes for CASSRGGTGYNEQFF.

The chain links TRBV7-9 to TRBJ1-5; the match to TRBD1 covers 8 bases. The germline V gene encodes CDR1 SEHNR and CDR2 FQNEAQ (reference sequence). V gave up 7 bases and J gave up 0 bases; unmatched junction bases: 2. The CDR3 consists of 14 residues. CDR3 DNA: TGTGCCAGCACGACAGGGGATAGCAATCAGCCCCAGCATTTT. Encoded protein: CASTTGDSNQPQHF.

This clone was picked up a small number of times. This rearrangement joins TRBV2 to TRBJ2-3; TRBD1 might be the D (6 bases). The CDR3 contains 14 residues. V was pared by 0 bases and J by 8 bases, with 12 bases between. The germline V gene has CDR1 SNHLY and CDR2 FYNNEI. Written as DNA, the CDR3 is TGTGCCAGCAGTGAAGCCAGGGCCAGGGGTACGCAGTATTTT. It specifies CASSEARARGTQYF.

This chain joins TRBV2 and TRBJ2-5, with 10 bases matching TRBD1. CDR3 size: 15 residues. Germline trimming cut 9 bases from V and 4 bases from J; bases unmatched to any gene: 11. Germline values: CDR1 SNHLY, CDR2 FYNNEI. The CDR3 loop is CASIRSGTGAETQYF. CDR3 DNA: TGTGCCAGTATAAGATCCGGGACAGGGGCAGAGACCCAGTACTTC.

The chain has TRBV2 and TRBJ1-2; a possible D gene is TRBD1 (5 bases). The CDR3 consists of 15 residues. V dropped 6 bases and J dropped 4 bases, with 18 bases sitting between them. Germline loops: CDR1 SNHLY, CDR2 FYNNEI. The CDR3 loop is CASRPLGQVFYGYTF. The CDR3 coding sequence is TGTGCCAGCAGGCCCCTCGGACAAGTTTTCTATGGCTACACCTTC.

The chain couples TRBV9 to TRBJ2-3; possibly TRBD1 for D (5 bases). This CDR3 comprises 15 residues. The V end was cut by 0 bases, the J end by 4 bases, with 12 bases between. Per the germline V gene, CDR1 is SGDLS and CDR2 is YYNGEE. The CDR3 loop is CASSVGFRAPDTQYF. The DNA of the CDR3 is TGTGCCAGCAGCGTAGGATTCAGGGCACCAGATACGCAGTATTTT. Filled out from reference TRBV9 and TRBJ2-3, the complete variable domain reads DSGVTQTPKHLITATGQRVTLRCSPRSGDLSVYWYQQSLDQGLQFLIQYYNGEERAKGNILERFSAQQFPDLHSELNLSSLELGDSALYFCASSVGFRAPDTQYFGPGTRLTVL.

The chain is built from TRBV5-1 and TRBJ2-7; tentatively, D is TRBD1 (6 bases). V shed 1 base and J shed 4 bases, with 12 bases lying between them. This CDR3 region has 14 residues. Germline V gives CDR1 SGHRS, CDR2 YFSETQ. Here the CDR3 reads CASSLQAGAYEQYV. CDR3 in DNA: TGCGCCAGCAGCTTGCAGGCAGGGGCTTACGAGCAGTACGTC.